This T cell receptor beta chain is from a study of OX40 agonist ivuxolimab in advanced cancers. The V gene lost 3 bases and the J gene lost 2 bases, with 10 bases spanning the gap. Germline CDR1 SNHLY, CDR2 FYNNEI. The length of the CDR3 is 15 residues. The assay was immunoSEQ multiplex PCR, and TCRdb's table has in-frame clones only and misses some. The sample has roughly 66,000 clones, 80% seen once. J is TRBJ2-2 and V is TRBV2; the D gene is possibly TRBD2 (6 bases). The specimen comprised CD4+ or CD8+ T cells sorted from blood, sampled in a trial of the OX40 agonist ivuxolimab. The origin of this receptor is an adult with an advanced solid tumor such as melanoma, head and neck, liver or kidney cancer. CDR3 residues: CASSDGGSNTGELFF. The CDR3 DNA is TGTGCCAGCAGTGACGGGGGATCCAACACCGGGGAGCTGTTTTTT. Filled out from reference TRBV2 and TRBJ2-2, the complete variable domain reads EPEVTQTPSHQVTQMGQEVILRCVPISNHLYFYWYRQILGQKVEFLVSFYNNEISEKSEIFDDQFSVERPDGSNFTLKIRSTKLEDSAMYFCASSDGGSNTGELFFGEGSRLTVL.